This entry lists 30 T cell receptor beta chains sequenced from one sample in a study of blood T cell repertoires in COVID-19. Sequenced by immunoSEQ multiplex PCR; TCRdb stores in-frame clones only, minus some. The sample has over 60,000 clones, about nine tenths seen once; the top ten hold approximately 11%. Sequenced: peripheral blood. The source is a man in his 70s with active or convalescent COVID-19.

The CDR3 DNA reads as TGTGCCATCAGTCGACACAGCAGCTCTGGAAACACCATATATTTT. It yields the protein CAISRHSSSGNTIYF. The chain employs TRBV10-3 and TRBJ1-3; D not resolved. V was pared by 5 bases and J by 0 bases, with 11 bases between. The CDR3 sequence is 15 residues long. Germline lookup yields CDR1 ENHRY and CDR2 SYGVKD.

As DNA, the CDR3 is TGTGCCAGCAGTCCTAGTCCCGGGACAGCAGCGAACACCGGGGAGCTGTTTTTT. Residues: CASSPSPGTAANTGELFF. J is TRBJ2-2 and V is TRBV27, with 7 positions matching TRBD1. This CDR3 contains 18 residues. Trimming removed 5 bases from V and 0 bases from J; junction bases left unmatched: 12. In germline, CDR1 is MNHEY, CDR2 SMNVEV (reference sequence).

This clone was picked up one time. This chain uses TRBV28 with TRBJ1-2; D remains unclear. CDR1 and CDR2 from the germline V gene are MDHEN and SYDVKM. The length of the CDR3 is 18 residues. Trimming removed 9 bases from V and 3 bases from J, with 29 bases in between. The CDR3 DNA sequence: TGTGCCAGTGCCTGGGGTCAAGGGAGTCCTCTAAGGGACTATGGCTACACCTTC. Translating gives CASAWGQGSPLRDYGYTF.

The CDR3 loop is CASSIAPQGSNYGYTF. CDR3 in DNA: TGTGCCAGTAGTATTGCCCCACAGGGCTCTAACTATGGCTACACCTTC. The gene calls are TRBV19 and TRBJ1-2; D is perhaps TRBD1 (6 bases). V lost 3 bases, J lost 0 bases, and 14 bases lay in between. This CDR3 is 16 amino acids long. Germline V gives CDR1 LNHDA, CDR2 SQIVND (reference sequence).

V is TRBV18 and J is TRBJ2-1, with TRBD1 matching 7 bases. Germline assignment: CDR1 KGHSH and CDR2 LQKENI. J lost 2 bases, V lost 1 base, and 8 bases had no gene match. The CDR3 sequence is 17 residues long. CDR3 residues: CASSPQLQGLTYNEQFF. DNA for the CDR3: TGTGCCAGCTCACCACAATTACAGGGGCTGACCTACAATGAGCAGTTCTTC.

The chain has TRBV12-5 and TRBJ2-7; D gene uncertain. Germline V lookup: CDR1 LGHNT, CDR2 FRNRAP. V gave up 1 base and J gave up 8 bases, with 12 bases separating them. The CDR3 sequence is 13 residues long. This chain's CDR3 is CASGLDLAAKQYF. CDR3 nucleotides: TGTGCTAGTGGTTTGGATCTGGCGGCCAAGCAGTACTTC. The full variable domain, rest sourced from reference TRBV12-5 and TRBJ2-7, is DARVTQTPRHKVTEMGQEVTMRCQPILGHNTVFWYRQTMMQGLELLAYFRNRAPLDDSGMPKDRFSAEMPDATLATLKIQPSEPRDSAVYFCASGLDLAAKQYFGPGTRLTVT.

The rearrangement joins TRBV7-6 to TRBJ2-3; 10 bases fit TRBD2. Germline trimming cut 5 bases from V and 5 bases from J; bases unmatched to any gene: 7. Germline V gene data show CDR1 as SGHVS and CDR2 as FNYEAQ. This CDR3 has 15 amino acids. CDR3 region: CASSGLAGVRDTQYF. CDR3 coding DNA: TGTGCCAGCAGCGGGCTAGCGGGAGTTAGAGATACGCAGTATTTT.

The chain has TRBV7-8 and TRBJ2-7; 8 nucleotides match TRBD2. Per the germline V gene, CDR1 is SGHVS and CDR2 is FQNEAQ. With V trimmed by 5 bases and J by 7 bases, 13 bases remained unmatched. The CDR3 has 15 residues. The CDR3 loop is CASSATSGKLREQYF. The CDR3 nucleotides read TGTGCCAGCAGCGCAACTAGCGGAAAGTTACGGGAGCAGTACTTC.

This clone was found once. This chain joins TRBV7-3 and TRBJ2-2; 7 bases line up with TRBD1. Germline loops: CDR1 SGHTA, CDR2 FQGTGA. The length of the CDR3 is 17 residues. J lost 5 bases, V lost 5 bases, and 14 bases had no gene match. The chain's CDR3 is CASSPSPGTAQTGELFF. CDR3 nucleotide sequence: TGTGCCAGCAGCCCCAGCCCTGGGACAGCCCAAACCGGGGAGCTGTTTTTT.

This clone occurred once. The chain joins TRBV30 to TRBJ2-1; TRBD1 agrees at 8 bases. The CDR3 consists of 14 residues. The germline gives CDR1 GTSNPN, CDR2 SVGIG (reference sequence). Unmatched junction bases numbered 7, after V lost 8 bases and J lost 1 base. CDR3 protein: CAADHRGSYNEQFF. The CDR3 DNA reads as TGTGCCGCTGACCACAGGGGGTCCTACAATGAGCAGTTCTTC. Variable domain in full (rest from reference TRBV30 and TRBJ2-1): SQTIHQWPATLVQPVGSPLSLECTVEGTSNPNLYWYRQAAGRGLQLLFYSVGIGQISSEVPQNLSASRPQDRQFILSSKKLLLSDSGFYLCAADHRGSYNEQFFGPGTRLTVL.

The rearrangement links TRBV9 to TRBJ1-1; D might be TRBD1 (5 bases). The CDR3 contains 14 residues. V was trimmed by 0 bases and J by 4 bases, leaving 10 bases between them. Germline V lookup: CDR1 SGDLS, CDR2 YYNGEE. The DNA of the CDR3 is TGTGCCAGCAGCGTAGAGCGGGGCGGCACTGAAGCTTTCTTT. Amino acid sequence: CASSVERGGTEAFF.

The chain is built from TRBV2 and TRBJ1-5; D is ambiguous. V was trimmed by 2 bases and J by 7 bases, leaving 15 bases between them. CDR3 length equals 15 residues. Looked up from germline, CDR1 is SNHLY and CDR2 is FYNNEI. The CDR3 sequence is CASSEITGAGQPQHF. The CDR3 DNA reads TGTGCCAGCAGTGAAATTACGGGCGCGGGGCAGCCCCAGCATTTT.

The chain carries TRBV6-5 and TRBJ1-1; 9 bases map to TRBD1. This CDR3 region has 14 residues. In germline, CDR1 is MNHEY, CDR2 SVGAGI. Trimming removed 6 bases from V and 4 bases from J; junction bases left unmatched: 6. The CDR3 reads CASRRDRVPTEAFF. CDR3 DNA sequence: TGTGCCAGCAGGAGGGACAGGGTCCCCACTGAAGCTTTCTTT.

The rearrangement links TRBV5-1 to TRBJ2-1; TRBD1 agrees at 10 bases. CDR3 length: 15 residues. After removal of 5 bases from V and 7 bases from J, the junction contained 9 bases not matched to a gene. CDR1 is SGHRS, CDR2 YFSETQ, per germline. CDR3: CASRSGTGDLNEQFF. CDR3 DNA sequence: TGCGCCAGCAGATCCGGGACAGGGGATTTGAATGAGCAGTTCTTC.

CDR3 region: CASSPSGRGYEQYF. CDR3 DNA sequence: TGTGCCAGCAGTCCTAGCGGGAGAGGCTACGAGCAGTACTTC. The chain joins TRBV28 to TRBJ2-7, with 10 bases lining up with TRBD2. Germline-derived CDR1 and CDR2 are MDHEN and SYDVKM. This CDR3 has 14 residues. Trimming at V came to 5 bases and at J to 3 bases, leaving 4 bases not matched to a gene.

Only a few counts were recorded for this clone. This chain joins TRBV18 and TRBJ1-6, with 9 nucleotides matching TRBD1. The CDR3 runs to 14 residues. The germline CDR1 and CDR2 sequences are KGHSH and LQKENI. J gave up 6 bases and V 4 bases, and 1 base lay outside the gene matches. The DNA of the CDR3 is TGTGCCAGCTCACGGACAGGGGTTAATTCACCCCTCCACTTT. Translating gives CASSRTGVNSPLHF.

This clone occurred a few times. The chain employs TRBV5-6 and TRBJ2-1; 10 positions agree with TRBD2. V dropped 0 bases and J dropped 8; count of bases not matched to a gene: 11. Germline CDR1 is SGHDT and CDR2 is YYEEEE. The CDR3 sequence is 17 residues long. CDR3 nucleotide sequence: TGTGCCAGCAGCTTGGTAGGGGCTAGCGGGAGTTTCGATGAGCAGTTCTTC. Translated, it gives CASSLVGASGSFDEQFF.

The gene calls are TRBV12-3 or TRBV12-4 and TRBJ2-3; no definite D call. The CDR3 sequence is 11 residues long. V was cut by 3 bases and J by 5 bases, with 3 bases left in between. CDR3 in DNA: TGTGCCAGCAGTTTCCGAGATACGCAGTATTTT. Its protein is CASSFRDTQYF.

V gene TRBV18 combines with J gene TRBJ1-6; perhaps TRBD1 as D (5 bases). The length of the CDR3 is 14 residues. The germline V gene has CDR1 KGHSH and CDR2 LQKENI. Trimming cost V 5 bases and J 7 bases, with 12 bases left between them. This chain's CDR3 is CASSRQGWNSPLHF. CDR3 coding DNA: TGTGCCAGCTCAAGGCAGGGTTGGAATTCACCCCTCCACTTT.

The chain combines TRBV5-4 with TRBJ1-6, with D possibly matching TRBD1 (6 bases). Per the germline V gene, CDR1 is SGHNT and CDR2 is YYREEE (reference sequence). V lost 1 base to trimming and J lost 18 bases, with 14 bases between them. The CDR3 runs to 12 residues. The CDR3: CASSLNQGQDHF. Written as DNA, the CDR3 is TGTGCCAGCAGCTTGAATCAGGGGCAGGACCACTTT. The full variable domain, rest sourced from reference TRBV5-4 and TRBJ1-6, is ETGVTQSPTHLIKTRGQQVTLRCSSQSGHNTVSWYQQALGQGPQFIFQYYREEENGRGNFPPRFSGLQFPNYSSELNVNALELDDSALYLCASSLNQGQDHFGNGTRLTVT.

In this sample, this clone turned up many times. CDR3 sequence reads: CASIPGQGLRGTEAFF. CDR3 DNA: TGTGCCAGCATACCGGGACAGGGTTTACGGGGGACTGAAGCTTTCTTT. The chain has TRBV28 and TRBJ1-1, with 9 bases aligning to TRBD1. With 7 bases clipped from V and 5 bases from J, the junction kept 14 bases outside the gene matches. The germline CDR1 and CDR2 sequences are MDHEN and SYDVKM. The CDR3 has 16 residues.

The chain joins TRBV30 to TRBJ2-3; 9 bases fit TRBD2. Germline V gives CDR1 GTSNPN, CDR2 SVGIG (reference sequence). Trimming at V came to 6 bases and at J to 5 bases, leaving 6 bases not matched to a gene. This CDR3 region has 13 residues. For the CDR3, the DNA is TGTGCCTGCCAGCGGGGGGCGGGAGATACGCAGTATTTT. Translated: CACQRGAGDTQYF.

This sequence joins TRBV6-4 and TRBJ2-2; 9 nucleotides agree with TRBD2. V trimming: 8 bases; J trimming: 1 base; junction bases outside the gene matches: 5. The CDR3 consists of 15 residues. Germline assignment: CDR1 MRHNA and CDR2 SNTAGT. The CDR3: CASRREGGNTGELFF. The CDR3 DNA sequence: TGTGCCAGCCGGCGGGAGGGCGGGAACACCGGGGAGCTGTTTTTT.

J is TRBJ1-5 and V is TRBV4-2; D uncertain. The ends were cut back, 5 bases at V and 0 bases at J, with 11 bases in the middle. In germline, CDR1 is LGHNA, CDR2 YNFKEQ. CDR3 length: 15 amino acids. In DNA form, the CDR3 reads TGTGCCAGCAGCTTGCAGGTCTATAGCAATCAGCCCCAGCATTTT. This sequence encodes CASSLQVYSNQPQHF.

This chain joins TRBV19 and TRBJ1-4, with D uncertain. Trimming pared 6 bases from V and 6 bases from J, leaving 8 bases between. Per the germline V gene, CDR1 is LNHDA and CDR2 is SQIVND (reference sequence). The CDR3 is 12 residues long. In nucleotides, the CDR3 is TGTGCCAGTAGCGTGTCGGATGAAAAACTGTTTTTT. Translation: CASSVSDEKLFF.

This chain joins TRBV5-1 and TRBJ1-4; TRBD1 matches at 8 bases. This CDR3 spans 15 amino acids. V gave up 6 bases and J gave up 3 bases; unmatched junction bases: 7. Per the germline V gene, CDR1 is SGHRS and CDR2 is YFSETQ. CDR3 residues: CASNPGGQANEKLFF. CDR3 nucleotide sequence: TGCGCCAGCAACCCGGGGGGACAGGCTAATGAAAAACTGTTTTTT.

The J gene is TRBJ2-3, the V gene TRBV10-3; 7 bases agree with TRBD1. Germline trimming cut 3 bases from V and 5 bases from J; bases unmatched to any gene: 5. Germline CDR1 ENHRY, CDR2 SYGVKD. The CDR3 contains 14 residues. The CDR3 is CAISEGQAQDTQYF. The CDR3 nucleotides are TGTGCCATCAGTGAAGGACAGGCCCAAGATACGCAGTATTTT.

The chain uses TRBV11-2 and TRBJ1-1; D not resolved. Germline V gene sequence: CDR1 SGHAT, CDR2 FQNNGV. This CDR3 region has 13 residues. V gave up 1 base and J gave up 5 bases, with 8 bases separating them. The CDR3 spells CASSLVSRTEAFF. The CDR3 nucleotides are TGTGCCAGCAGCTTAGTTAGCAGAACTGAAGCTTTCTTT.

The chain recombines TRBV30 with TRBJ1-2; weak D call: TRBD1 (5 bases). V was cut by 2 bases and J by 8 bases, with 12 bases left in between. Germline CDR1 and CDR2: GTSNPN and SVGIG (reference sequence). The CDR3 totals 12 residues. The CDR3 sequence is CAWSLGVGGYTF. CDR3 nucleotide sequence: TGTGCCTGGAGTTTAGGGGTTGGAGGCTACACCTTC.

This clone has a handful of counts. The gene calls are TRBV6-5 and TRBJ2-7; 7 nucleotides align to TRBD1. Germline lookup yields CDR1 MNHEY and CDR2 SVGAGI. CDR3 length: 15 residues. V was clipped by 7 bases and J by 6 bases; unmatched bases: 15. The CDR3 is CASNSQTGYSGEQYF. The CDR3 coding sequence is TGTGCCAGCAATTCCCAGACAGGGTATTCGGGCGAGCAGTACTTC.